Below, 24 T cell receptor beta chains from the same sample are listed, as sequenced in a study of PD-1 blockade in classical Hodgkin lymphoma. Data came from immunoSEQ multiplex PCR; TCRdb stores just in-frame clones and leaves some out. The table lists 40,000 to 55,000 clones, 80% of them singletons. The time point is: cycle 4 day 1 (C4D1), after less than seven weeks of nivolumab. Exposure to brentuximab vedotin varied, and each patient had relapsed following autologous stem cell transplantation. The starting material was peripheral blood mononuclear cells (PBMCs), obtained before the fourth cycle of nivolumab. The receptors were gathered from a human donor with classical Hodgkin lymphoma.

The chain joins TRBV5-1 to TRBJ2-7; 7 bases map to TRBD2. Per the germline V gene, CDR1 is SGHRS and CDR2 is YFSETQ. Germline trimming cut 2 bases from V and 2 bases from J; bases unmatched to any gene: 4. The CDR3 loop spans 14 amino acids. The CDR3 coding sequence is TGCGCCAGCAGCTTTGGGGGGGATGCCTACGAGCAGTACTTC. Amino acid sequence: CASSFGGDAYEQYF.

This clone was picked up one time. V is TRBV6-4 and J is TRBJ2-4, with 8 bases matching TRBD1. With V trimmed by 3 bases and J by 1 base, 14 bases remained unmatched. This CDR3 spans 19 amino acids. Germline V CDR1 and CDR2: MRHNA, SNTAGT. Here the CDR3 reads CASSEGRGRVLNAKNIQYF. The CDR3, as DNA: TGTGCCAGCAGTGAGGGCAGGGGGCGCGTACTGAACGCCAAAAACATTCAGTACTTC.

This chain connects TRBV27 to TRBJ2-7; 10 bases are shared with TRBD2. Germline V gene sequence: CDR1 MNHEY, CDR2 SMNVEV (reference sequence). V lost 2 bases and J lost 5; bases outside the gene matches: 3. The CDR3 sequence is 14 residues long. As DNA, the CDR3 is TGTGCCAGCAGTTTACTAGCGGGAGTGAACGAGCAGTACTTC. It codes for CASSLLAGVNEQYF.

The chain employs TRBV11-1 and TRBJ1-1; D unresolved. Trimming shortened V by 2 bases and J by 0 bases, and 7 bases separated the two germline ends. CDR1 is SGHAT and CDR2 is FQDESV in the germline V gene (reference sequence). This CDR3 is 14 amino acids long. CDR3 residues: CASSLFQVNTEAFF. CDR3 nucleotide sequence: TGTGCCAGCAGCTTATTTCAGGTGAACACTGAAGCTTTCTTT.

The chain has TRBV13 and TRBJ2-1; maybe TRBD2 (5 bases). Germline V gene lookup returns CDR1 PRHDT and CDR2 FYEKMQ (reference sequence). V lost 4 bases and J 4 bases, leaving 11 bases between the germline ends. This CDR3 comprises 14 residues. As DNA, the CDR3 is TGTGCCAGCAGCTCCCCGCAGCGGTACAATGAGCAGTTCTTC. Amino acids: CASSSPQRYNEQFF.

The CDR3 DNA reads as TGCGCCAGCAGCCAAGATGGGTATGGCTACACCTTC. Protein sequence: CASSQDGYGYTF. The gene calls are TRBV4-3 and TRBJ1-2; D is unclear. The CDR3 has 12 residues. The V gene's germline CDR1 is LGHNA and CDR2 YSLEER. Trimming took 0 bases from V and 5 from J, leaving 4 bases between them.

This clone was seen only a few times. This chain connects TRBV19 to TRBJ1-2, with D perhaps matching TRBD1 (5 bases). V gave up 5 bases and J gave up 4 bases, with 23 bases separating them. The germline V gene encodes CDR1 LNHDA and CDR2 SQIVND (reference sequence). The CDR3 totals 17 residues. The CDR3 loop is CASSPSDSGGEGYGYTF. The CDR3 DNA sequence: TGTGCCAGTAGTCCATCCGATAGTGGGGGAGAGGGCTATGGCTACACCTTC.

About this clone itself: The same CDR3 can be traced to other DNA sequences in this sample. The chain uses TRBV2 and TRBJ1-5; unclear D gene. Trimming took off 7 bases at V and 2 bases at J, with 9 bases between the two ends. The germline CDR1 and CDR2 sequences are SNHLY and FYNNEI. The CDR3 is made up of 13 amino acids. The CDR3 nucleotides read TGTGCCAGCAACTCGGGAGGCAATCAGCCCCAGCATTTT. Protein: CASNSGGNQPQHF.

This sequence joins TRBV2 and TRBJ2-2; 9 bases align to TRBD2. With 4 bases clipped from V and 6 bases from J, the junction kept 3 bases outside the gene matches. This CDR3 has 14 amino acids. Germline CDR1 SNHLY, CDR2 FYNNEI. CDR3 DNA sequence: TGTGCCAGCAGTGTTTTAGCGGGAGCCGGGGAGCTGTTTTTT. Translated, it gives CASSVLAGAGELFF.

The chain joins TRBV6-6 to TRBJ2-3; 7 bases map to TRBD2. This CDR3 spans 14 amino acids. Germline trimming cut 6 bases from V and 0 bases from J; bases unmatched to any gene: 3. Germline CDR1 reads MNHNY; CDR2 reads SVGAGI (reference sequence). The chain's CDR3 is CASRDGGSTDTQYF. The CDR3 DNA sequence: TGTGCCAGCAGGGACGGGGGGAGCACAGATACGCAGTATTTT.

The V gene is TRBV5-4, the J gene TRBJ1-2; D may be TRBD1 (5 bases). The CDR3 is made up of 14 amino acids. V lost 3 bases, J lost 4 bases, and 13 bases lay in between. Germline CDR1 SGHNT, CDR2 YYREEE (reference sequence). The CDR3 loop reads CASSSPGRAYGYTF. CDR3 DNA: TGTGCCAGCAGCTCCCCGGGCAGGGCCTATGGCTACACCTTC.

The rearrangement uses TRBV27 and TRBJ2-5; tentatively, D is TRBD1 (7 bases). CDR3 length equals 13 residues. The V end was cut by 6 bases, the J end by 5 bases, with 13 bases between. Germline V gene lookup returns CDR1 MNHEY and CDR2 SMNVEV (reference sequence). CDR3 nucleotide sequence: TGTGCCAGCAGCCCCTCAGGGGGGGAGACCCAGTACTTC. Translated: CASSPSGGETQYF.

The CDR3 DNA is TGTGCCAGCAGCTTACGGGAGGGGCCTTCAACTAATGAAAAACTGTTTTTT. Amino acids: CASSLREGPSTNEKLFF. The chain carries TRBV9 and TRBJ1-4, with D possibly TRBD1 on 5 matching bases. Deletions cut 4 bases from V and 0 bases from J, with 16 bases between. Germline assignment: CDR1 SGDLS and CDR2 YYNGEE. The CDR3 covers 17 residues. Complete variable domain (other parts from reference TRBV9 and TRBJ1-4): DSGVTQTPKHLITATGQRVTLRCSPRSGDLSVYWYQQSLDQGLQFLIQYYNGEERAKGNILERFSAQQFPDLHSELNLSSLELGDSALYFCASSLREGPSTNEKLFFGSGTQLSVL.

The chain is built from TRBV11-3 and TRBJ1-1; D uncertain. Germline assignment: CDR1 SGHNT and CDR2 YENEEA. The CDR3 totals 13 residues. The V gene lost 1 base and the J gene lost 0 bases, with 3 bases spanning the gap. CDR3: CASSLVMNTEAFF. The CDR3 coding sequence is TGTGCCAGCAGCTTAGTTATGAACACTGAAGCTTTCTTT.

The CDR3 sequence: CASSLQRTTDTQYF. The CDR3 coding sequence is TGCGCCAGCAGCTTGCAGCGGACCACAGATACGCAGTATTTT. The J gene is TRBJ2-3, the V gene TRBV5-1, with a weak D call TRBD2 (5 bases). The CDR3 length is 14 residues. V gave up 1 base and J gave up 2 bases, with 8 bases separating them. Germline V gives CDR1 SGHRS, CDR2 YFSETQ.

This clone was picked up one time. The rearrangement links TRBV5-4 to TRBJ2-7; 9 nucleotides agree with TRBD1. The CDR3 runs 15 residues. The trim removed 4 bases at V and 0 bases at J, leaving 5 bases unmatched. Germline CDR1 reads SGHNT; CDR2 reads YYREEE (reference sequence). The chain's CDR3 is CASSPGQGRSYEQYF. The CDR3 nucleotides read TGTGCCAGCAGCCCAGGACAGGGGCGCTCCTACGAGCAGTACTTC.

The chain combines TRBV30 with TRBJ1-5, with D maybe TRBD1 (6 bases). CDR3 size: 12 residues. The V and J ends lost 5 bases and 2 bases respectively, with 7 bases between them. Looked up from germline, CDR1 is GTSNPN and CDR2 is SVGIG (reference sequence). The chain's CDR3 is CAWSGGNQPQHF. The DNA for the CDR3 is TGTGCCTGGTCAGGGGGCAATCAGCCCCAGCATTTT.

This clone was counted only a few times. V gene TRBV6-8 combines with J gene TRBJ1-3; unclear D gene. Trimming removed 9 bases from V and 0 bases from J, with 21 bases in between. From germline, CDR1 is MNHGY and CDR2 SAAAGT. The length of the CDR3 is 17 residues. CDR3 amino acids: CASLRSKSKSSGNTIYF. CDR3 coding DNA: TGTGCCAGTCTTAGGTCTAAGTCCAAAAGCTCTGGAAACACCATATATTTT.

This clone appeared once. One junction end does not reproduce the germline sequence, and a read error may be involved. This CDR3 reads CASSSSGQAPHF. CDR3 DNA: TGTGCCAGCAGCTCATCCGGACAGGCCCCCCACTTC. This chain connects TRBV7-2 to TRBJ2-4, with 7 bases identical to TRBD1. The CDR3 runs 12 residues. Germline V CDR1 and CDR2: SGHTA, FQGNSA.

The chain employs TRBV7-3 and TRBJ1-1, with D unresolved. The length of the CDR3 is 13 residues. V lost 5 bases, J lost 3 bases, and 10 bases lay in between. Germline V gene sequence: CDR1 SGHTA, CDR2 FQGTGA. The CDR3 nucleotides read TGTGCCAGCAGCCCCCTCGGGGACACTGAAGCTTTCTTT. Translating it yields CASSPLGDTEAFF. The full variable domain, its missing parts supplied by reference TRBV7-3 and TRBJ1-1, is GAGVSQTPSNKVTEKGKYVELRCDPISGHTALYWYRQSLGQGPEFLIYFQGTGAADDSGLPNDRFFAVRPEGSVSTLKIQRTERGDSAVYLCASSPLGDTEAFFGQGTRLTVV.

The gene calls are TRBV5-1 and TRBJ2-3; 10 bases agree with TRBD2. V shed 0 bases, J shed 5 bases, and the junction held 3 bases outside the gene matches. Germline CDR1 SGHRS, CDR2 YFSETQ. The CDR3 covers 15 residues. The CDR3 bases are TGCGCCAGCAGCTTGGAGGGACTAGCGTTAGATACGCAGTATTTT. Protein: CASSLEGLALDTQYF.

The chain employs TRBV7-8 and TRBJ1-5; D is ambiguous. The CDR3 covers 15 residues. Trimming left V 1 base short and J 6 bases short, with 13 bases between. CDR1 and CDR2 (germline): SGHVS, FQNEAQ. CDR3 coding DNA: TGTGCCAGCAGCTTAGTCGGCAGGTGGACTCAGCCCCAGCATTTT. This codes for CASSLVGRWTQPQHF.

The V gene is TRBV10-3, the J gene TRBJ2-3, with no clear D. Trimming removed 6 bases at V and 6 bases at J, with 10 bases between. The CDR3 has 12 amino acids. Germline CDR1 ENHRY, CDR2 SYGVKD. The CDR3 protein is CAISTLGDTQYF. DNA of the CDR3: TGTGCCATCAGCACCCTTGGGGATACGCAGTATTTT.

This chain connects TRBV5-1 to TRBJ1-1, with TRBD1 matching over 9 bases. Germline loops: CDR1 SGHRS, CDR2 YFSETQ. V was clipped by 3 bases and J by 11 bases; unmatched bases: 5. The length of the CDR3 is 12 residues. In DNA form, the CDR3 reads TGCGCCAGCAGCTACGGACAGGGGAGGGCTTTCTTT. This translates into CASSYGQGRAFF.